This entry describes one T cell receptor (beta chain). The antigen it recognizes is unknown. No much larger clone exists at a distance of one base, and base qualities are not known. One collaborating source in Seattle enrolled patients during active infection and followed them longitudinally through the course of disease. The collaborating institutions used their own protocols to collect whole blood in K2EDTA tubes. For TCRbeta analysis, collaborators shipped samples in one of three forms: frozen whole blood, isolated PBMCs, or DNA extracted from either of those sample types. This record comes from a study of blood T cell repertoires in COVID-19 (dated by TCRdb to 2020 to 2022). Notes on the research overall: Collaborator samples came from the United States, Italy and Spain and covered acute and convalescent phases of COVID-19. The prospective study material was composed of cDNA or gDNA derived from T cells, B-cell-depleted T cells, or PBMCs. Subjects who had been exposed to COVID-19, were actively infected with it, or had recovered from it provided the deeply sampled blood TCRbeta repertoires that made up the dataset. A freely available public database, intended as a resource for researchers studying the immune response to SARS-CoV-2, is where the repertoires were released. Samples came from the ongoing ImmuneRACE study (first 160 participants) plus 1,254 subjects from 6 global collaborators. Nearly every sample came with metadata listing a de-identified subject ID, COVID-19 status, age in years and sex. HLA class I and class II types, where available, came from metadata supplied by the sample provider rather than from assay-based typing.

The immunoSEQ Assay, a bias-controlled multiplex PCR, was used to amplify TCRbeta CDR3 regions from genomic DNA. Processing in the source paper ran as follows. Nucleated cell counts per sample were estimated from amplification of reference gene primers within the assay. Sequence reads were collapsed and filtered to measure the absolute abundance of every unique TCRbeta CDR3 rearrangement. For each sample, productive Simpson clonality was calculated by taking the square root of Simpson's diversity index across productive rearrangements. In its TCRdb copy, this immuneACCESS table keeps in-frame sequences only and misses some clones. Where compared with another copy, unresolved V genes explain less than half of these, and the others have no known cause. From that table come the V and J calls and clone size; the DNA was used to work out D and trimming. This sample comprises fewer than 250,000 clones, roughly 87% of them detected only once. The top ten hold roughly 7.1% of the sample.

The research as a whole found: Clinical and demographic metadata were provided uncurated, with the amount varying by source and participant.

Sequencing was done on a sample of peripheral blood. This receptor was identified in a woman aged 60-70 years with COVID-19, enrolled during active disease.

The nucleotides are TGTGCCAGCAGCCAAGATTATGGGCAGCACAGTAATTCACCCCTCCACTTT. Its translation is CASSQDYGQHSNSPLHF. The chain couples TRBV14 to TRBJ1-6, with the D gene not confidently named. From the germline V gene, CDR1 is SGHDN and CDR2 is FVKESK. The junction carries 15 bases between V and J, which are trimmed by 0 bases and 6 bases respectively. Including the terminal cysteine and phenylalanine, the CDR3 comprises 17 residues. Only the CDR3 part of the read is kept: 51 bases, read in frame from the first base.